A single T cell receptor (beta chain) is shown here with its context. This entry belongs to a study of T cell responses to AZD1222 COVID-19 vaccine. TCRdb's table, derived via immunoSEQ multiplex PCR, lists solely in-frame clones and lacks some. The top ten clones hold around 1.6% of a sample with about 140,000 clones, roughly nine tenths of them seen once. V was clipped by 3 bases and J by 5 bases, with 11 bases between them. The CDR3 covers 13 residues. Germline V CDR1 and CDR2: MNHEY, SVGAGI. The TCR was taken from an adult in good health. Specimen: peripheral blood, collected on day 0 of AZD1222 vaccination. V and J are TRBV6-5 and TRBJ2-7, with D perhaps matching TRBD1 (6 bases). The CDR3 protein is CASSYYGDNEQYF. The CDR3 DNA sequence: TGTGCCAGCAGTTATTATGGGGACAACGAGCAGTACTTC.